This TCR beta chain was recovered during a study of blood T cell repertoires in COVID-19. The data were produced by immunoSEQ multiplex PCR, yet TCRdb's version contains in-frame clones alone and is incomplete. The table records some 140,000 clones, 83% of them present only once. Sequencing used peripheral blood. The source is a woman aged 55-70 years with COVID-19, enrolled during active disease.

The CDR3 protein is CASSPARSSTDTQYF. The CDR3 nucleotides read TGTGCCAGCTCACCAGCTAGATCTAGCACAGATACGCAGTATTTT. The chain links TRBV18 to TRBJ2-3; no clear D gene. The germline CDR1 and CDR2 sequences are KGHSH and LQKENI. V was shortened by 2 bases and J by 0 bases, with 9 bases between the two germline ends. This CDR3 is built from 15 residues.